The sequence of this T cell receptor (beta chain) was determined in a study of STAT5B mutations in CD4+ large granular lymphocyte leukemia. Findings and limits, study-wide: TRBV06-family usage was enriched in top patient clones (8/27) versus controls (2/35).

As to this clone: Its target is unknown.

Germline CDR1 is SGHNT and CDR2 is YENEEA. The V and J ends lost 5 bases and 7 bases respectively, with 17 bases between them. The CDR3 is made up of 15 amino acids. Original analysis: Productive clonotypes were detectable down to 2.59 x 10-5 frequency. Assay: immunoSEQ multiplex PCR; the TCRdb copy retains only in-frame clones and omits some. V, J and clone size are those of that table, while D and trimming were read from the DNA. The repertoire consists of about 35,000 clones, with roughly 82% occurring once and the leading ten covering approximately 2%. Source material: CD4+ T cells from blood buffy coats. This sequence joins TRBV11-3 and TRBJ2-2; no clear D. The origin of this receptor is a human donor in good health. The CDR3: CASSPGPRGVGELFF. The CDR3 nucleotides are TGTGCCAGCAGCCCCGGGCCCCGAGGTGTCGGGGAGCTGTTTTTT. The entire variable domain, with the rest obtained from reference TRBV11-3 and TRBJ2-2, is as follows: EAGVVQSPRYKIIEKKQPVAFWCNPISGHNTLYWYLQNLGQGPELLIRYENEEAVDDSQLPKDRFSAERLKGVDSTLKIQPAELGDSAVYLCASSPGPRGVGELFFGEGSRLTVL.